A single sample is the source of the 2 T cell receptor beta chains below, sequenced in a study of T cells in Graves' hyperthyroidism and ophthalmopathy. TCR beta CDR3 regions were amplified from RNA. Initially, a first-round RT-PCR of the TCR CDR3 employed the HTBI primer set. TCRdb re-analysed the multiplex PCR reads in MiXCR, keeping a single row per CDR3 protein. The table lists a few hundred thousand distinct CDR3 sequences, around 15% of them singletons, with under 35% in the top ten. The sequenced sample consisted of blood. The origin of the receptors is a woman aged 45-65 years with Graves' hyperthyroidism that later progressed to Graves' ophthalmopathy.

In its sample, this clonotype was seen many times. The chain is built from TRBV30 and TRBJ1-4, with 10 bases matching TRBD1. V shed 2 bases, J shed 6 bases, and the junction held 3 bases outside the gene matches. This CDR3 contains 14 residues. CDR1 is GTSNPN and CDR2 is SVGIG in the germline V gene (reference sequence). The CDR3 protein is CAWSSGTGDEKLFF. The DNA for the CDR3 is TGTGCCTGGAGTTCCGGGACAGGGGATGAAAAACTGTTTTTT. Full variable domain (missing parts from reference TRBV30 and TRBJ1-4): SQTIHQWPATLVQPVGSPLSLECTVEGTSNPNLYWYRQAAGRGLQLLFYSVGIGQISSEVPQNLSASRPQDRQFILSSKKLLLSDSGFYLCAWSSGTGDEKLFFGSGTQLSVL.

This clonotype was counted many times. The rearrangement joins TRBV5-1 to TRBJ1-1; a possible D gene is TRBD1 (5 bases). Germline V gene data show CDR1 as SGHRS and CDR2 as YFSETQ. This CDR3 region has 18 residues. The V end lost 4 bases, the J end lost 0 bases, and 22 bases lay between the germline ends. The CDR3 here is CASSLFRDPYRMNTEAFF. CDR3 nucleotide sequence: TGCGCCAGCAGCCTCTTCAGGGACCCCTACCGAATGAACACTGAAGCTTTCTTT.